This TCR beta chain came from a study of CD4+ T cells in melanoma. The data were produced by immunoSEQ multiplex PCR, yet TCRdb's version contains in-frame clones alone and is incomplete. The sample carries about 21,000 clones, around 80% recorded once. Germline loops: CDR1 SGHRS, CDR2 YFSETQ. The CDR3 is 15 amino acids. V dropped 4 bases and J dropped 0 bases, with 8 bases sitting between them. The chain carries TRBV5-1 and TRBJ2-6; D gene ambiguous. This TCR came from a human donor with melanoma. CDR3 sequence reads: CASSVDGSGANVLTF. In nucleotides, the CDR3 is TGCGCCAGCAGCGTAGACGGCTCTGGGGCCAACGTCCTGACTTTC.